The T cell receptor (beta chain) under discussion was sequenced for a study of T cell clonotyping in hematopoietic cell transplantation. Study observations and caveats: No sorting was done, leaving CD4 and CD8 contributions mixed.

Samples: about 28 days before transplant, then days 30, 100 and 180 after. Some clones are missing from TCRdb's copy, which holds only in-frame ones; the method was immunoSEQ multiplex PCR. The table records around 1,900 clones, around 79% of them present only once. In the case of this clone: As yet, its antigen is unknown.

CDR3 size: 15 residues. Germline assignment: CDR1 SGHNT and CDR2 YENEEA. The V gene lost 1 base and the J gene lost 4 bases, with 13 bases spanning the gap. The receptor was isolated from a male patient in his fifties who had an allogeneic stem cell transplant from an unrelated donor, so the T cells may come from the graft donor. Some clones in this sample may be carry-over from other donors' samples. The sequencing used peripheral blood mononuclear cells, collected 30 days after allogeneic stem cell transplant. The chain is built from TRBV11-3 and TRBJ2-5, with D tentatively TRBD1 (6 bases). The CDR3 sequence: CASSLVGGRLETQYF. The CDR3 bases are TGTGCCAGCAGCTTAGTTGGGGGCCGGCTAGAGACCCAGTACTTC.